This TCR beta chain was captured by sequencing in a study of regulatory T cells in long-lasting Graves disease. For the study at large: Treatment with antithyroid drugs for over 5 years, together with positive TSH receptor antibodies, meant persistent Graves' disease.

A remark on this clonotype: Antigen unknown.

Study results and caveats: Persistent disease was characterized by preferential usage of TRBV28, TRBJ1-2 and TRBJ2-5. The work looked only at peripheral blood and did not look at thyroid tissue.

TCR beta libraries were built with iRepertoire HTBI primers and Arm-PCR of CDR3 regions. As processed by the authors: Identification of gene segments yielded around 63 TRBV and over 12 TRBJ across samples. Using its own MiXCR run on the multiplex PCR reads, TCRdb lists one record per CDR3 protein. TCRdb, not the authors, supplied the V and J calls. Of 450,000 or so distinct CDR3 sequences listed, around 20% are singletons. Documented time point: persistent/refractory GD, antithyroid drugs over 5 years with positive TRAb. Preparation of the TCR library used RNA extracted from PBMCs. CDR3 size: 15 residues. V shed 0 bases, J shed 9 bases, and the junction held 10 bases outside the gene matches. Germline values: CDR1 SGDLS, CDR2 YYNGEE.

The sequence was obtained from a female donor with Graves disease. The chain couples TRBV9 to TRBJ2-5, with 8 bases aligning to TRBD2. Sample: peripheral blood mononuclear cells (PBMCs), taken when the disease was refractory, from a patient treated with antithyroid drugs. CDR3 sequence: CASSVGSGGREAQYF. The CDR3 region has the DNA TGTGCCAGCAGCGTAGGATCGGGAGGGCGGGAGGCCCAGTACTTC.